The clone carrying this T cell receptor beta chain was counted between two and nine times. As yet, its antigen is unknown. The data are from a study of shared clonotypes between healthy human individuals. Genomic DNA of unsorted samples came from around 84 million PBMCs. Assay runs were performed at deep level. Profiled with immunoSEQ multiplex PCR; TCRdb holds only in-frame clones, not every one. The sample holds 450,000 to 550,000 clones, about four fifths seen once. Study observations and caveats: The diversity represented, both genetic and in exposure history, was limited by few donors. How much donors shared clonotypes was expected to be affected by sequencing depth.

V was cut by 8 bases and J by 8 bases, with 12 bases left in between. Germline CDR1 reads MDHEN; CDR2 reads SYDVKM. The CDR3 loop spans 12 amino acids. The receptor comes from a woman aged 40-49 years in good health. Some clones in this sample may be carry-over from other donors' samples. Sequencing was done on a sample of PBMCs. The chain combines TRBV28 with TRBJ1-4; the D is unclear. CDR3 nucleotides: TGTGCCAGCTCGGGGTCTGGGGAAAAACTGTTTTTT. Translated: CASSGSGEKLFF.